The T cell receptor (beta chain) under discussion was sequenced for a study of cytomegalovirus exposure and HLA in healthy donors. Study-wide context: Genotyping of under 500 donors showed that about 83% belonged to the Caucasian-associated ancestry cluster.

As for this clone: The antigen is undetermined.

The primer mix had 60 Vbeta and 13 Jbeta primers. Produced via immunoSEQ multiplex PCR; TCRdb's table is partial and in-frame only. The table shows roughly 150,000 clones, with roughly 80% occurring only once. Study results and limitations: Analyses of presence/absence relied on an assumption of roughly uniform sequencing depth across donors. Analyzed later, most CMV-associated TCR beta chains appeared HLA-restricted. The authors judged a highly shared variant cluster likely a sequencing artifact.

Germline loops: CDR1 SGHRS, CDR2 YFSETQ. The CDR3 is 11 amino acids. V was shortened by 5 bases and J by 10 bases, with 10 bases between the two germline ends. The genes are TRBV5-1 and TRBJ2-1, with D perhaps matching TRBD1 (6 bases). This clonotype was obtained from a boy aged 2 to 9 in good health and CMV-seronegative. Sequencing was done on a sample of PBMCs. The CDR3 here is CASRYGGEQFF. The CDR3 nucleotides read TGCGCCAGCAGATATGGGGGCGAGCAGTTCTTC.